A selection of T cell receptor beta chains follows, all from one sample in a study of long-term antiretroviral therapy in people with HIV. The data were produced by immunoSEQ multiplex PCR, yet TCRdb's version contains in-frame clones alone and is incomplete. The sample has 15,000 to 20,000 clones; roughly 79% are singletons. Specimen: unsorted PBMCs, collected 2.2 years after starting antiretroviral therapy. These receptors were obtained from a man over 45 with HIV. Both conserved end residues are part of each CDR3.

v_call	j_call	cdr3_aa
TRBV5-6	TRBJ2-7	CASSLGGGASYEQYF
TRBV28	TRBJ1-2	CASRAYGTGAFNYGYTF
TRBV13	TRBJ2-1	CASSPESRLVAYEQFF
TRBV9	TRBJ1-4	CASSDQQGDGKLFF
TRBV7-6	TRBJ2-3	CASSWSNDPTDTQYF
TRBV30	TRBJ2-1	CAWSGTYNEQFF
TRBV19	TRBJ2-1	CASSILTGGYNEQFF
TRBV6-4	TRBJ2-3	CASSDRGSGSTDTQYF
TRBV29-1	TRBJ2-7	CSVEDRGFGSYEQYF
TRBV9	TRBJ2-1	CASSDHRRERGEYNEQFF
TRBV9	TRBJ2-1	CASSVADRGWADEQFF
TRBV30	TRBJ2-5	CAWTMTGAGGETQYF
TRBV29-1	TRBJ1-2	CSVVQGAKFGGYTF
TRBV5-1	TRBJ2-7	CASSSSGTGQKEAYEQYF